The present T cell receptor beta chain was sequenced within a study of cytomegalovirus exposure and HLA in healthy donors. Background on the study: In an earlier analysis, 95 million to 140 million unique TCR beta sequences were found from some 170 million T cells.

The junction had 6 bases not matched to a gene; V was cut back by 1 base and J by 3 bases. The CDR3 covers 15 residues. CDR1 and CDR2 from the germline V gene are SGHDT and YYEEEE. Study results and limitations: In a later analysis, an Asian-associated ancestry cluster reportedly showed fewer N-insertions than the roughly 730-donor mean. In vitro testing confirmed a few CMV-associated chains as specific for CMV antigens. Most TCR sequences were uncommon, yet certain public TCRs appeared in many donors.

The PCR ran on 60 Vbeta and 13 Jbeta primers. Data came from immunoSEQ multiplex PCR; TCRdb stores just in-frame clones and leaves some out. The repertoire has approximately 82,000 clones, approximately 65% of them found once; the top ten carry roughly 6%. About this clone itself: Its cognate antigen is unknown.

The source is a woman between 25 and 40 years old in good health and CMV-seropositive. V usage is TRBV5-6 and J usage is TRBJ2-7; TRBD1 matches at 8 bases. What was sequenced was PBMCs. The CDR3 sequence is CASSLITGGSYEQYF. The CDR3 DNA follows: TGTGCCAGCAGCTTGATAACAGGGGGGAGCTACGAGCAGTACTTC. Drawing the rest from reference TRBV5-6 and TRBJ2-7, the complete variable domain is DAGVTQSPTHLIKTRGQQVTLRCSPKSGHDTVSWYQQALGQGPQFIFQYYEEEERQRGNFPDRFSGHQFPNYSSELNVNALLLGDSALYLCASSLITGGSYEQYFGPGTRLTVT.